The 30 T cell receptor beta chains presented below share a single source sample, sequenced in a study of beta chain features in type 1 diabetes. As every portion of the isolated RNA was reverse transcribed, the sequencing read expressed TCRB transcripts. Sequencing used immunoSEQ multiplex PCR; TCRdb keeps in-frame clones, though not all of them. Of hundreds of thousands of clones in the sample, about a sixth are singletons; the top ten hold about 0.087%. Sequenced sample: naive CD4+ T cells from blood. All receptors derive from a man younger than 30 in good health.

The chain carries TRBV19 and TRBJ2-2; TRBD1 is a possible D gene (5 bases). CDR1 and CDR2 (germline): LNHDA, SQIVND (reference sequence). This CDR3 spans 15 amino acids. V lost 3 bases and J lost 5, with 13 bases in between. Here the CDR3 reads CASSIQGKWTGELFF. The CDR3 DNA is TGTGCCAGTAGTATCCAGGGAAAGTGGACCGGGGAGCTGTTTTTT. Combining the CDR3 with reference TRBV19 and TRBJ2-2 gives the whole variable domain DGGITQSPKYLFRKEGQNVTLSCEQNLNHDAMYWYRQDPGQGLRLIYYSQIVNDFQKGDIAEGYSVSREKKESFPLTVTSAQKNPTAFYLCASSIQGKWTGELFFGEGSRLTVL.

V gene TRBV7-3 combines with J gene TRBJ2-5, with D tentatively TRBD1 or TRBD2 (5 bases each). Between the trimmed V and J ends, which lost 5 bases and 4 bases, there was a span of 14 bases. This CDR3 has 14 residues. Looked up from germline, CDR1 is SGHTA and CDR2 is FQGTGA. The CDR3 region has the DNA TGTGCCAGCAGCACCGGGACGGGGAGAGAGACCCAGTACTTC. Translated, it gives CASSTGTGRETQYF.

This clone was counted ten times or more. The chain combines TRBV10-3 with TRBJ2-3; TRBD2 might be the D (5 bases). The CDR3 totals 15 residues. Trimming stripped 8 bases from V and 0 bases from J, with 15 bases between. The germline CDR1 and CDR2 sequences are ENHRY and SYGVKD. The CDR3 bases are TGTGCCATCCGGGCGACAAGCGGAAGCACAGATACGCAGTATTTT. Protein sequence: CAIRATSGSTDTQYF.

This clone was seen a handful of times. The chain employs TRBV9 and TRBJ1-4; no clear D gene. Germline V CDR1 and CDR2: SGDLS, YYNGEE. Deletions cut 1 base from V and 0 bases from J, with 13 bases between. This CDR3 has 17 residues. DNA of the CDR3: TGTGCCAGCAGCGTAAGTCCACTCCGATCAACTAATGAAAAACTGTTTTTT. It is translated as CASSVSPLRSTNEKLFF.

This clone has only a few counts. In the same sample, other DNA sequences code for this CDR3. The rearrangement joins TRBV5-1 to TRBJ2-2, with 7 nucleotides matching TRBD1. This CDR3 has 16 amino acids. V lost 0 bases, J lost 0 bases, and 2 bases stayed unmatched. In germline, CDR1 is SGHRS, CDR2 YFSETQ. The CDR3 DNA reads TGCGCCAGCAGCTTGGAGGGGACAGCGAACACCGGGGAGCTGTTTTTT. It specifies CASSLEGTANTGELFF.

This clone has a handful of counts. This chain uses TRBV4-3 with TRBJ1-6; tentative D call: TRBD1 (5 bases). The V end was cut by 0 bases, the J end by 9 bases, with 12 bases between. Germline lookup yields CDR1 LGHNA and CDR2 YSLEER. CDR3 length: 15 residues. The CDR3 nucleotides read TGCGCCAGCAGCCAAGAGGCAGGGATGAGTTCACCCCTCCACTTT. Its translation: CASSQEAGMSSPLHF.

This rearrangement joins TRBV7-9 to TRBJ2-1; 8 bases map to TRBD2. CDR1 and CDR2 (germline): SEHNR, FQNEAQ (reference sequence). With 5 bases clipped from V and 2 bases from J, the junction kept 8 bases outside the gene matches. This CDR3 spans 16 amino acids. CDR3 protein: CASSRAAGAAYNEQFF. The CDR3 nucleotides read TGTGCCAGCAGCAGAGCAGCGGGGGCTGCCTACAATGAGCAGTTCTTC.

The rearrangement joins TRBV28 to TRBJ2-2; the D gene could be TRBD1 or TRBD2 (6 bases each). The CDR3 is 14 amino acids. Germline V gene sequence: CDR1 MDHEN, CDR2 SYDVKM. V gave up 7 bases and J gave up 5 bases, with 14 bases separating them. The CDR3 loop is CASMGGQKTGELFF. The DNA for the CDR3 is TGTGCCAGCATGGGAGGACAGAAAACCGGGGAGCTGTTTTTT.

The rearrangement joins TRBV18 to TRBJ1-5; 7 bases match TRBD1. After removal of 2 bases from V and 9 bases from J, the junction contained 7 bases not matched to a gene. Germline CDR1 KGHSH, CDR2 LQKENI. The CDR3 sequence is 14 residues long. For the CDR3, the DNA is TGTGCCAGCTCACCAGGTCCAGGGGGATCGCCCCAGCATTTT. Translation gives CASSPGPGGSPQHF. The variable domain in full, completed from reference TRBV18 and TRBJ1-5, reads NAGVMQNPRHLVRRRGQEARLRCSPMKGHSHVYWYRQLPEEGLKFMVYLQKENIIDESGMPKERFSAEFPKEGPSILRIQQVVRGDSAAYFCASSPGPGGSPQHFGDGTRLSIL.

V usage is TRBV5-1 and J usage is TRBJ2-3; the D gene is possibly TRBD2 (6 bases). The CDR3 is made up of 15 amino acids. V was pared by 3 bases and J by 0 bases, with 11 bases between. Germline V gives CDR1 SGHRS, CDR2 YFSETQ. This chain's CDR3 is CASSYDRGSTDTQYF. The CDR3 nucleotides read TGCGCCAGCAGCTATGATCGGGGGAGCACAGATACGCAGTATTTT.

The CDR3 sequence is CASSQGASGGRRNTGELFF. CDR3 DNA: TGTGCCAGCAGCCAAGGGGCTAGCGGGGGCCGTCGTAACACCGGGGAGCTGTTTTTT. The rearrangement uses TRBV4-2 and TRBJ2-2, with 10 nucleotides matching TRBD2. The CDR3 extends over 19 amino acids. Germline assignment: CDR1 LGHNA and CDR2 YNFKEQ. The V gene end was trimmed by 1 base and the J gene end by 2 bases; junction bases not matched to a gene: 10.

The rearrangement uses TRBV15 and TRBJ2-7; tentatively, D is TRBD1 (5 bases). Per the germline V gene, CDR1 is LNHNV and CDR2 is YYDKDF (reference sequence). The CDR3 sequence is 17 residues long. V was cut by 0 bases and J by 3 bases, with 18 bases left in between. This chain's CDR3 is CATSRDRKGYFGYEQYF. Here the CDR3 DNA reads TGTGCCACCAGCAGAGATCGGAAGGGGTATTTCGGCTACGAGCAGTACTTC.

This clone was seen a few times. V usage is TRBV6-1 and J usage is TRBJ2-6, with D maybe TRBD2 (7 bases). CDR3 length equals 15 residues. CDR1 is MNHNS, CDR2 SASEGT, per germline. Trimming stripped 7 bases from V and 0 bases from J, with 10 bases between. The CDR3 region is CASIAGASGANVLTF. CDR3 sequence (DNA): TGTGCCAGCATCGCGGGGGCCTCTGGGGCCAACGTCCTGACTTTC.

In this sample, this clone turned up a few times. This chain uses TRBV10-3 with TRBJ2-7; D is perhaps TRBD1 (5 bases). V lost 7 bases to trimming and J lost 2 bases, with 12 bases between them. The CDR3 contains 13 residues. Germline-derived CDR1 and CDR2 are ENHRY and SYGVKD. The CDR3 loop reads CAITEDIPYEQYF. CDR3 DNA sequence: TGTGCCATCACCGAGGACATTCCCTACGAGCAGTACTTC.

In this sample, this clone turned up a few times. The rearrangement uses TRBV7-8 and TRBJ1-3; D gene ambiguous. CDR3 size: 16 residues. CDR1 and CDR2 (germline): SGHVS, FQNEAQ. Trimming took off 3 bases at V and 0 bases at J, with 12 bases between the two ends. The CDR3 is CASSLAAHLSGNTIYF. In nucleotides, the CDR3 is TGTGCCAGCAGCTTGGCGGCACACCTCTCTGGAAACACCATATATTTT.

This clone was counted only a few times. This sequence joins TRBV9 and TRBJ2-5; possibly TRBD1 for D (7 bases). The germline V gene encodes CDR1 SGDLS and CDR2 YYNGEE. The CDR3 sequence is 16 residues long. Trimming shortened V by 0 bases and J by 4 bases, and 16 bases separated the two germline ends. CDR3: CASSVEGTVGGETQYF. DNA of the CDR3: TGTGCCAGCAGCGTAGAAGGGACAGTCGGGGGAGAGACCCAGTACTTC.

The rearrangement joins TRBV4-2 to TRBJ2-7; D call uncertain. The V end was cut by 5 bases, the J end by 2 bases, with 16 bases between. The germline V gene has CDR1 LGHNA and CDR2 YNFKEQ. CDR3 size: 15 residues. The CDR3 DNA reads TGTGCCAGCAGCAATCGGGCTGACGGCCCCTACGAGCAGTACTTC. This sequence encodes CASSNRADGPYEQYF.

The CDR3 loop reads CAWSSGGDTQYF. The CDR3 bases are TGTGCCTGGAGTTCGGGGGGAGATACGCAGTATTTT. The chain links TRBV30 to TRBJ2-3; 7 bases are shared with TRBD2. The CDR3 is made up of 12 amino acids. The V segment lost 2 bases and the J segment 5 bases; nucleotides outside the gene matches: 1. The V gene's germline CDR1 is GTSNPN and CDR2 SVGIG (reference sequence).

This clone has only a few counts. The chain joins TRBV4-1 to TRBJ1-6, with TRBD1 matching 10 bases. With V trimmed by 3 bases and J by 6 bases, 8 bases remained unmatched. This CDR3 comprises 17 residues. The germline CDR1 and CDR2 sequences are MGHRA and YSYEKL. CDR3 bases: TGCGCCAGCAGCCATGGACTGGGACAGGGGATTAATTCACCCCTCCACTTT. Its translation is CASSHGLGQGINSPLHF.

The chain uses TRBV5-1 and TRBJ1-5, with 8 bases matching TRBD1. Germline V gene data show CDR1 as SGHRS and CDR2 as YFSETQ. The CDR3 runs to 13 residues. The V segment lost 5 bases and the J segment 11 bases; nucleotides outside the gene matches: 9. This chain's CDR3 is CASRQNLGQAQHF. The CDR3 coding sequence is TGCGCCAGCAGACAAAATCTGGGACAGGCCCAGCATTTT.

This clone occurred a few times. The chain combines TRBV29-1 with TRBJ1-6; weak D call: TRBD1 (5 bases). Germline loops: CDR1 SQVTM, CDR2 ANQGSEA. Trimming removed 5 bases from V and 7 bases from J, with 21 bases in between. CDR3 length: 16 residues. CDR3 region: CSVLRRVSGGNSPLHF. In nucleotides, the CDR3 is TGCAGCGTTCTACGGAGGGTTTCGGGGGGGAATTCACCCCTCCACTTT.

The CDR3 DNA sequence: TGTGCCAGCAGCTCCGACAGGAGACAAGAGACCCAGTACTTC. It codes for CASSSDRRQETQYF. The chain links TRBV5-4 to TRBJ2-5; maybe TRBD1 (6 bases). V dropped 3 bases and J dropped 2 bases, with 11 bases sitting between them. CDR1 and CDR2 (germline): SGHNT, YYREEE (reference sequence). This CDR3 is built from 14 residues.

CDR3 coding DNA: TGTGCCAGCAGCCAAGATCAGTCAGGGGCCTCTGGGGAGCTGTTTTTT. The encoded protein is CASSQDQSGASGELFF. V is TRBV4-2 and J is TRBJ2-2; maybe TRBD1 (6 bases). V lost 0 bases and J 8 bases, leaving 16 bases between the germline ends. The CDR3 contains 16 residues. Germline-derived CDR1 and CDR2 are LGHNA and YNFKEQ.

The rearrangement joins TRBV19 to TRBJ1-1; unclear D gene. V dropped 5 bases and J dropped 3 bases, with 10 bases sitting between them. Germline V gives CDR1 LNHDA, CDR2 SQIVND (reference sequence). This CDR3 contains 13 residues. CDR3 region: CASSPRWDTEAFF. CDR3 bases: TGTGCCAGTAGTCCCAGATGGGACACTGAAGCTTTCTTT.

The rearrangement links TRBV18 to TRBJ1-1; possibly TRBD1 for D (6 bases). V gave up 2 bases and J gave up 0 bases, with 7 bases separating them. Germline V gene data show CDR1 as KGHSH and CDR2 as LQKENI. The CDR3 runs to 14 residues. CDR3: CASSPRGVNTEAFF. The CDR3 DNA is TGTGCCAGCTCACCAAGGGGGGTGAACACTGAAGCTTTCTTT.

The chain has TRBV10-3 and TRBJ1-1; D possibly corresponds to TRBD1 (5 bases). The CDR3 has 15 amino acids. With 3 bases removed from V and 10 bases from J, the gap between germline ends came to 21 bases. Germline CDR1 reads ENHRY; CDR2 reads SYGVKD. This CDR3 is CAISDITGLGRGAFF. The CDR3 coding sequence is TGTGCCATCAGTGACATAACGGGGTTGGGACGGGGAGCTTTCTTT.

This clone was observed a few times. The chain couples TRBV28 to TRBJ1-5; 7 bases are shared with TRBD1. This CDR3 has 16 amino acids. The V and J ends lost 6 bases and 2 bases, in that order; junction bases with no gene match: 10. Germline V gene lookup returns CDR1 MDHEN and CDR2 SYDVKM. The CDR3 sequence: CASRNRQGNGNQPQHF. CDR3 coding DNA: TGTGCCAGCAGGAACCGACAGGGAAATGGCAATCAGCCCCAGCATTTT.

This chain links TRBV14 with TRBJ2-7; D may be TRBD1 (5 bases). The V end was cut by 1 base, the J end by 1 base, with 23 bases between. Germline lookup yields CDR1 SGHDN and CDR2 FVKESK. This CDR3 comprises 19 residues. CDR3 protein: CASSQALPLRGKGSYEQYF. CDR3 coding DNA: TGTGCCAGCAGCCAAGCTTTGCCATTAAGGGGAAAGGGATCCTACGAGCAGTACTTC.

This chain joins TRBV28 and TRBJ2-5; tentatively, D is TRBD1 (5 bases). From germline, CDR1 is MDHEN and CDR2 SYDVKM. The CDR3 spans 12 residues. The V end lost 8 bases, the J end lost 4 bases, and 11 bases lay between the germline ends. The CDR3 loop reads CASGSQGETQYF. DNA for the CDR3: TGTGCCAGCGGGTCCCAGGGAGAGACCCAGTACTTC.

This chain connects TRBV4-3 to TRBJ2-4; D could derive from TRBD1 or TRBD2 (5 bases each). V was cut by 1 base and J by 7 bases, with 8 bases left in between. The CDR3 length is 13 residues. CDR1 and CDR2 (germline): LGHNA, YSLEER. CDR3: CASSQAGTNIQYF. The DNA for the CDR3 is TGCGCCAGCAGCCAAGCCGGGACGAACATTCAGTACTTC.